The clone carrying this TCR beta chain was picked up many times. Trimming removed 0 bases from V and 1 base from J, with 10 bases in between. The CDR3 extends over 15 amino acids. Per germline, CDR1 SGHRS and CDR2 YFSETQ. This entry is derived from a study of blood T cell repertoires in COVID-19. TCRdb's table, derived via immunoSEQ multiplex PCR, lists solely in-frame clones and lacks some. The sample includes about 150,000 clones, almost 85% seen only once; the top ten take about 16%. The TCR was taken from a human donor with acute or convalescent COVID-19. The donor label of this sample is uncertain. The sequenced material came from peripheral blood. The rearrangement links TRBV5-1 to TRBJ1-2, with unresolved D. The CDR3 loop reads CASSLDMPFNYGYTF. The CDR3 coding sequence is TGCGCCAGCAGCTTGGACATGCCATTTAACTATGGCTACACCTTC. The variable domain in full, with the rest retrieved from reference TRBV5-1 and TRBJ1-2, is KAGVTQTPRYLIKTRGQQVTLSCSPISGHRSVSWYQQTPGQGLQFLFEYFSETQRNKGNFPGRFSGRQFSNSRSEMNVSTLELGDSALYLCASSLDMPFNYGYTFGSGTRLTVV.